The 17 T cell receptor beta chains given below trace back to one sample, sequenced in a study of blood T cell repertoires in COVID-19. Data came from immunoSEQ multiplex PCR; TCRdb stores just in-frame clones and leaves some out. The sample holds some 120,000 clones, around 87% seen once. Material: peripheral blood. The origin of the receptors is a woman aged 60-75 years with acute or convalescent COVID-19.

This clone has a single count. The CDR3 sequence is CASSPPQGLVPQHF. The DNA of the CDR3 is TGTGCCAGCAGCCCCCCCCAGGGGTTGGTGCCCCAGCATTTT. V usage is TRBV16 and J usage is TRBJ1-5, with D maybe TRBD1 (6 bases). The germline gives CDR1 KGHSY, CDR2 FQNENV. Trimming cost V 4 bases and J 9 bases, with 16 bases left between them. The CDR3 is 14 amino acids.

The J gene is TRBJ2-1, the V gene TRBV28; 12 bases map to TRBD2. Looked up from germline, CDR1 is MDHEN and CDR2 is SYDVKM. The CDR3 runs to 15 residues. J was trimmed by 9 bases and V by 6 bases; bases with no gene match: 9. CDR3 region: CASSLGASGRGEQFF. DNA of the CDR3: TGTGCCAGCAGCCTGGGGGCTAGCGGGAGGGGTGAGCAGTTCTTC.

V usage is TRBV5-1 and J usage is TRBJ1-1; maybe TRBD1 (5 bases). The CDR3 totals 13 residues. Germline CDR1 and CDR2: SGHRS and YFSETQ. Between the trimmed V and J ends, which lost 3 bases and 3 bases, there was a span of 9 bases. The CDR3 nucleotides are TGCGCCAGCAGCTATTTAGGGGACACTGAAGCTTTCTTT. Translated: CASSYLGDTEAFF.

As to this clone: The same CDR3 is also encoded by other DNA sequences in this sample. The genes are TRBV19 and TRBJ2-3; D might be TRBD1 (6 bases). The CDR3 spans 14 residues. V gave up 2 bases and J gave up 0 bases, with 6 bases separating them. The germline V gene encodes CDR1 LNHDA and CDR2 SQIVND (reference sequence). This chain's CDR3 is CASSIQGSTDTQYF. The CDR3 DNA is TGTGCCAGTAGTATACAGGGGAGCACAGATACGCAGTATTTT.

The count of this clone is one. This chain connects TRBV7-2 to TRBJ2-1, with 10 bases identical to TRBD2. The CDR3 loop spans 19 amino acids. Per the germline V gene, CDR1 is SGHTA and CDR2 is FQGNSA. J gave up 0 bases and V 5 bases, and 13 bases lay outside the gene matches. In DNA form, the CDR3 reads TGTGCCAGCAGCCCATCGGCTAGCGGGAGTTCGAGCTCCTACAATGAGCAGTTCTTC. Its translation: CASSPSASGSSSSYNEQFF.

This clone came up many times. V usage is TRBV6-5 and J usage is TRBJ1-1; TRBD1 aligns across 9 bases. This CDR3 spans 13 amino acids. Germline loops: CDR1 MNHEY, CDR2 SVGAGI. Unmatched junction bases numbered 4, after V lost 6 bases and J lost 5 bases. CDR3: CASSRTGETEAFF. DNA for the CDR3: TGTGCCAGCAGCCGGACAGGGGAAACTGAAGCTTTCTTT.

This chain links TRBV25-1 with TRBJ1-3; maybe TRBD1 (5 bases). V was clipped by 4 bases and J by 0 bases, with 10 bases between them. CDR3 length: 15 residues. Germline V gene sequence: CDR1 MGHDK, CDR2 SYGVNS. The CDR3 protein is CASSVGDFSGNTIYF. The CDR3 DNA reads as TGTGCCAGCAGTGTTGGGGACTTCTCTGGAAACACCATATATTTT.

The rearrangement uses TRBV29-1 and TRBJ1-1; a possible D gene is TRBD1 (6 bases). This CDR3 spans 10 amino acids. V was shortened by 6 bases and J by 6 bases, with 8 bases between the two germline ends. The V gene's germline CDR1 is SQVTM and CDR2 ANQGSEA. CDR3 residues: CSVPGAEAFF. CDR3 DNA: TGCAGCGTACCAGGGGCTGAAGCTTTCTTT.

This chain links TRBV12-3 or TRBV12-4 with TRBJ1-2; the match to TRBD1 covers 8 bases. The CDR3 runs 13 residues. Trimming at V came to 5 bases and at J to 4 bases, leaving 3 bases not matched to a gene. In DNA, the CDR3 is TGTGCCAGCAGTGTGGACAGGGCCTATGGCTACACCTTC. Its protein product is CASSVDRAYGYTF.

J is TRBJ1-4 and V is TRBV19; 10 positions match TRBD1. J was trimmed by 8 bases and V by 7 bases; bases with no gene match: 13. The CDR3 is 16 residues long. Per germline, CDR1 LNHDA and CDR2 SQIVND (reference sequence). The CDR3, as DNA: TGTGCCAGTACCGGTCGGGACAGGGGATTGGAGGAAAAACTGTTTTTT. Its protein is CASTGRDRGLEEKLFF. Based on the CDR3 plus reference TRBV19 and TRBJ1-4, the full variable domain is DGGITQSPKYLFRKEGQNVTLSCEQNLNHDAMYWYRQDPGQGLRLIYYSQIVNDFQKGDIAEGYSVSREKKESFPLTVTSAQKNPTAFYLCASTGRDRGLEEKLFFGSGTQLSVL.

This chain uses TRBV11-2 with TRBJ2-1; 8 nucleotides agree with TRBD2. The V gene's germline CDR1 is SGHAT and CDR2 FQNNGV. This CDR3 is 14 amino acids long. The V and J ends lost 0 bases and 7 bases, in that order; junction bases with no gene match: 2. The CDR3: CASSLDRLANEQFF. Written as DNA, the CDR3 is TGTGCCAGCAGCTTAGATAGACTAGCGAATGAGCAGTTCTTC.

Notes on this clone: Compared with germline, one end of the junction differs, possibly owing to a read error. This chain joins TRBV7-7 and TRBJ2-5, with TRBD1 as a possible D gene (5 bases). CDR1 is SSHAT, CDR2 FNYEAQ, per germline (reference sequence). The CDR3 runs 13 residues. DNA of the CDR3: TGTGCTAGCAGCTTAGGGGCAGAAGAGACCCAGTACTTC. Amino acid sequence: CASSLGAEETQYF.

The chain joins TRBV30 to TRBJ1-3; the D gene is possibly TRBD1 (5 bases). Germline V gene sequence: CDR1 GTSNPN, CDR2 SVGIG (reference sequence). The CDR3 loop spans 14 amino acids. V was cut by 2 bases and J by 4 bases, with 12 bases left in between. CDR3 DNA: TGTGCCTGGAGTACTGTCCCAGGGGGAAACACCATATATTTT. It translates to CAWSTVPGGNTIYF.

The V and J genes are TRBV19 and TRBJ1-3; possible D gene TRBD1, 6 bases. Per germline, CDR1 LNHDA and CDR2 SQIVND (reference sequence). Trimming stripped 11 bases from V and 0 bases from J, with 11 bases between. This CDR3 spans 13 amino acids. Here the CDR3 reads CAAGASSGNTIYF. For the CDR3, the DNA is TGTGCCGCGGGGGCTAGCTCTGGAAACACCATATATTTT. Using reference TRBV19 and TRBJ1-3 for the parts outside the CDR3, the full variable domain is DGGITQSPKYLFRKEGQNVTLSCEQNLNHDAMYWYRQDPGQGLRLIYYSQIVNDFQKGDIAEGYSVSREKKESFPLTVTSAQKNPTAFYLCAAGASSGNTIYFGEGSWLTVV.

The rearrangement links TRBV28 to TRBJ1-2, with 8 bases lining up with TRBD1. The junction had 10 bases not matched to a gene; V was cut back by 5 bases and J by 5 bases. Germline V gene sequence: CDR1 MDHEN, CDR2 SYDVKM. The CDR3 runs to 15 residues. The CDR3 nucleotides read TGTGCCAGCAGTCCATCGGACAGGGTCCTTTATGGCTACACCTTC. As protein: CASSPSDRVLYGYTF.

A few counts support this clone. This chain connects TRBV7-2 to TRBJ2-1, with 7 bases fitting TRBD2. This CDR3 spans 15 amino acids. V gave up 0 bases and J gave up 2 bases; unmatched junction bases: 1. Germline lookup yields CDR1 SGHTA and CDR2 FQGNSA. This chain's CDR3 is CASSLAGGPYNEQFF. The CDR3 DNA reads as TGTGCCAGCAGCTTAGCGGGAGGGCCCTACAATGAGCAGTTCTTC.

V gene TRBV28 combines with J gene TRBJ1-2, with 9 positions matching TRBD1. This CDR3 region has 18 residues. CDR1 is MDHEN and CDR2 is SYDVKM in the germline V gene. V shed 5 bases, J shed 7 bases, and the junction held 20 bases outside the gene matches. The CDR3 sequence is CASSPQSPPGQGSSGYTF. The CDR3 DNA sequence: TGTGCCAGCAGTCCCCAATCACCACCGGGACAGGGATCCTCTGGCTACACCTTC.